The present T cell receptor (beta chain) was sequenced within a study of human T cells and chemical hapten exposure. TCRdb fed the RACE reads into MiXCR, producing one record per CDR3 protein. The table lists roughly 380,000 distinct CDR3 sequences, more than 5% of them singletons. The time point: patch test 2, 6 weeks after DPC sensitization. This sample's treatment: therapeutic diphenylcyclopropenone sensitization with weekly scalp DPC. CDR3 length: 14 residues. The V gene's germline CDR1 is MNHNS and CDR2 SASEGT. V was clipped by 7 bases and J by 2 bases, with 13 bases between them. This clonotype was seen many times.

The sequences come from whole blood, collected in connection with sensitization to the hapten diphenylcyclopropenone (DPC). This chain joins TRBV6-1 and TRBJ2-3; perhaps TRBD1 as D (5 bases). The source of this sequence is a woman younger than 30 with alopecia areata. Some clones in this sample may be carry-over from other donors' samples. The CDR3 DNA is TGTGCCAGCACCTTAGACAGATCCACAGATACGCAGTATTTT. Amino acid sequence: CASTLDRSTDTQYF.